The 10 T cell receptor beta chains given below trace back to one sample, sequenced in a study of blood T cell dynamics during melanoma immunotherapy. Clones were sequenced by immunoSEQ multiplex PCR, and TCRdb holds only the in-frame ones, with some missing. Here the sample spans roughly 5,000 clones, 88% being singletons. The time point: week 3, after first cycle of checkpoint inhibitor. The input for sequencing was blood, taken from a patient treated with checkpoint blockade. Receptors originate from a human donor with melanoma.

The chain carries TRBV5-1 and TRBJ2-3, with D possibly being TRBD2 (6 bases). CDR1 and CDR2 from the germline V gene are SGHRS and YFSETQ. Trimming stripped 4 bases from V and 3 bases from J, with 12 bases between. CDR3 length: 14 residues. CDR3 sequence: CASSLGLLTDTQYF. CDR3 sequence (DNA): TGCGCCAGCAGCCTAGGACTATTAACAGATACGCAGTATTTT. Based on the CDR3 plus reference TRBV5-1 and TRBJ2-3, the full variable domain is KAGVTQTPRYLIKTRGQQVTLSCSPISGHRSVSWYQQTPGQGLQFLFEYFSETQRNKGNFPGRFSGRQFSNSRSEMNVSTLELGDSALYLCASSLGLLTDTQYFGPGTRLTVL.

The chain links TRBV19 to TRBJ2-5, with 10 bases lining up with TRBD1. Germline CDR1 reads LNHDA; CDR2 reads SQIVND (reference sequence). The CDR3 spans 15 residues. J was trimmed by 3 bases and V by 6 bases; bases with no gene match: 7. The CDR3 loop reads CASSEGQGREETQYF. CDR3 DNA sequence: TGTGCCAGTAGCGAGGGACAGGGGAGGGAAGAGACCCAGTACTTC.

J is TRBJ1-3 and V is TRBV2; TRBD1 aligns across 8 bases. V was pared by 6 bases and J by 2 bases, with 3 bases of the junction left unmatched. The CDR3 has 14 amino acids. Germline V CDR1 and CDR2: SNHLY, FYNNEI. The CDR3 region is CASSQGAAGNTIYF. The CDR3 bases are TGTGCCAGCAGCCAGGGGGCAGCTGGAAACACCATATATTTT.

The rearrangement uses TRBV11-3 and TRBJ2-5, with 11 bases that match TRBD2. Germline lookup yields CDR1 SGHNT and CDR2 YENEEA. This CDR3 has 16 residues. The V segment lost 5 bases and the J segment 5 bases; nucleotides outside the gene matches: 10. Here the CDR3 reads CASSPGTSGGRETQYF. The DNA for the CDR3 is TGTGCCAGCAGCCCGGGGACTAGCGGAGGCAGGGAGACCCAGTACTTC.

The V call is TRBV4-3, the J call TRBJ2-6; D is undetermined. CDR3 size: 17 residues. V lost 0 bases, J lost 0 bases, and 9 bases lay in between. Germline lookup yields CDR1 LGHNA and CDR2 YSLEER. The CDR3 protein is CASSQDMDDSGANVLTF. The CDR3 DNA reads as TGCGCCAGCAGCCAAGACATGGATGACTCTGGGGCCAACGTCCTGACTTTC.

This chain joins TRBV7-3 and TRBJ1-5; 10 bases match TRBD1. Trimming removed 5 bases from V and 6 bases from J; junction bases left unmatched: 13. Germline values: CDR1 SGHTA, CDR2 FQGTGA. CDR3 length equals 17 residues. CDR3 sequence (DNA): TGTGCCAGCAGCCCAGAGGCAGGGACAGGGGTTTTTCAGCCCCAGCATTTT. It encodes CASSPEAGTGVFQPQHF.

The J gene is TRBJ2-1, the V gene TRBV7-9; D call uncertain. Germline CDR1 reads SEHNR; CDR2 reads FQNEAQ (reference sequence). The CDR3 runs 15 residues. V gave up 4 bases and J gave up 0 bases, with 10 bases separating them. CDR3 amino acids: CASSSETSSYNEQFF. The CDR3 region has the DNA TGTGCCAGCAGCTCGGAAACCAGCTCCTACAATGAGCAGTTCTTC.

The gene calls are TRBV10-3 and TRBJ2-1, with TRBD2 as a possible D gene (5 bases). Germline CDR1 and CDR2: ENHRY and SYGVKD. This CDR3 is built from 14 residues. Trimming took 7 bases from V and 6 from J, leaving 16 bases between them. This CDR3 reads CAIKERFLRNEQFF. Here the CDR3 DNA reads TGTGCCATCAAGGAGCGGTTCCTTCGCAATGAGCAGTTCTTC.

The genes are TRBV4-3 and TRBJ1-5; D gene unclear. Trimming pared 1 base from V and 6 bases from J, leaving 10 bases between. The CDR3 extends over 14 amino acids. Germline V gene lookup returns CDR1 LGHNA and CDR2 YSLEER. CDR3 bases: TGCGCCAGCAGCCAAGGGAGGTCAGGTCAGCCCCAGCATTTT. Translating it yields CASSQGRSGQPQHF.

This clone has just a few counts. This sequence joins TRBV7-9 and TRBJ1-5; D not resolved. The CDR3 has 14 amino acids. The germline V gene encodes CDR1 SEHNR and CDR2 FQNEAQ (reference sequence). Trimming left V 5 bases short and J 2 bases short, with 10 bases between. This chain's CDR3 is CASSLASRNQPQHF. The CDR3 nucleotides read TGTGCCAGCAGCCTCGCTAGCCGCAATCAGCCCCAGCATTTT.